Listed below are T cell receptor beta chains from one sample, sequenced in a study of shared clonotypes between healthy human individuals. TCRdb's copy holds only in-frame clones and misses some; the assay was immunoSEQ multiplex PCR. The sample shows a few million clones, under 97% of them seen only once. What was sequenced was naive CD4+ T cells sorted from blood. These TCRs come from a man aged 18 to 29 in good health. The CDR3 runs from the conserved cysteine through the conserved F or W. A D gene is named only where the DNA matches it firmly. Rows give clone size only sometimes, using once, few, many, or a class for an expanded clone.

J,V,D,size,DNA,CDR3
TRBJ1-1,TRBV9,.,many,TGTGCCAGCAGCCCGATGACGGGGACTGAAGCTTTCTTT,CASSPMTGTEAFF
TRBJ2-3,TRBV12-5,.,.,TGTGCTAGTGGTTTGCGCGGGGCGGGCGCAGATACGCAGTATTTT,CASGLRGAGADTQYF
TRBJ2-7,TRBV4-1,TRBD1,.,TGCGCCAGCAGCTTACGACAGGGGGCGATCTACGAGCAGTACTTC,CASSLRQGAIYEQYF
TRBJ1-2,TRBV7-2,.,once,TGTGCCAGCAGCTTAGGGAGACAGACTAACTATGGCTACACCTTC,CASSLGRQTNYGYTF
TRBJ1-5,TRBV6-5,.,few,TGTGCCAGCAGTTCTAGTGCTCCCGGTCAGCCCCAGCATTTT,CASSSSAPGQPQHF
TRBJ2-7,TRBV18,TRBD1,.,TGTGCCAGCTCACGGGACAGGGCCCAGTACTTC,CASSRDRAQYF
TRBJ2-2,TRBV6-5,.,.,TGTGCCAGCAGCCGCAGGGGCACCGGGGAGCTGTTTTTT,CASSRRGTGELFF
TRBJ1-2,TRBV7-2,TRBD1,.,TGTGCCAGCAGCCTGGACAGGGTCGGGGCATACCTTGGTGGCTACACCTTC,CASSLDRVGAYLGGYTF
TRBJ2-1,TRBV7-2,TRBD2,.,TGTGCCAGCAGCTTAGTGGCTAGCGGGAGCAATGAGCAGTTCTTC,CASSLVASGSNEQFF
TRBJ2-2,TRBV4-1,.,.,TGCGCCAGCAGCCTTCGGCAGTCGAACACCGGGGAGCTGTTTTTT,CASSLRQSNTGELFF
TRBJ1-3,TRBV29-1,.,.,TGCAGCGTCGGAGAAGGAACCTCTGGAAACACCATATATTTT,CSVGEGTSGNTIYF
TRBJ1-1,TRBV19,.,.,TGTGCCAGTAGTATAGATCCCGGGGACTCCTTGAACACTGAAGCTTTCTTT,CASSIDPGDSLNTEAFF
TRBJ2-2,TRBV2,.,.,TGTGCCAGCGGGTCCGGGACAAAAACCACCGGGGAGCTGTTTTTT,CASGSGTKTTGELFF
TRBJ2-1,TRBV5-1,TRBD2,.,TGCGCCAGCAGCTTTGGACTAGCGGGGTTAAATGAGCAGTTCTTC,CASSFGLAGLNEQFF